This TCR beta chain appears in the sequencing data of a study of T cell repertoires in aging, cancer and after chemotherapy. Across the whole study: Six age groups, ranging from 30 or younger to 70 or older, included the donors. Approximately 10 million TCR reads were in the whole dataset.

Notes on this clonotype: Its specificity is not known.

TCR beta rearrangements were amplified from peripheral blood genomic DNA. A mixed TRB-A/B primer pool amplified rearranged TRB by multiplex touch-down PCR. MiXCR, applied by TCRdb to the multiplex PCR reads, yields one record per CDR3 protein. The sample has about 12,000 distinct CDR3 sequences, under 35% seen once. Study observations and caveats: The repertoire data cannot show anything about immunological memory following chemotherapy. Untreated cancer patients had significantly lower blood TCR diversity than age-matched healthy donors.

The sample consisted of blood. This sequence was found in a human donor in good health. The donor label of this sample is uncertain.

In DNA form, the CDR3 reads TGTGCCAGCAGTACCCCGGTGGGGGCGGGGGTCAACACCGGGGAGCTGTTTTTT. Translation gives CASSTPVGAGVNTGELFF. J is TRBJ2-2 and V is TRBV6-5; D might be TRBD2 (7 bases). With 5 bases removed from V and 2 bases from J, the gap between germline ends came to 21 bases. This CDR3 is built from 18 residues. The V gene's germline CDR1 is MNHEY and CDR2 SVGAGI.